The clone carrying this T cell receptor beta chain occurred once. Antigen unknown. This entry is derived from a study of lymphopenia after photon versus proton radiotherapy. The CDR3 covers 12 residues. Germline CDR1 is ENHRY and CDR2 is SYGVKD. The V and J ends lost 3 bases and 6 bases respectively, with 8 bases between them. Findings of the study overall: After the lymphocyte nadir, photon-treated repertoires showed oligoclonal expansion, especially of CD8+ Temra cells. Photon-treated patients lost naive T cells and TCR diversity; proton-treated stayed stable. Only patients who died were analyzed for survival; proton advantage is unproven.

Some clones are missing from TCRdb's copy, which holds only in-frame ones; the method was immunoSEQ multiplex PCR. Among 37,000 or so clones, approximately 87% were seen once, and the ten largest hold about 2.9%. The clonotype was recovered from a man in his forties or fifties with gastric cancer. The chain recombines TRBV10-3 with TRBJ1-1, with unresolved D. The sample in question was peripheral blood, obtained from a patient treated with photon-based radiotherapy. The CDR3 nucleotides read TGTGCCATCAGTGAAGGAACAGCTGAAGCTTTCTTT. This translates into CAISEGTAEAFF.